This TCR beta chain stems from a study of beta chain features in type 1 diabetes. Study-wide results and limits: No resolution was reached here on whether HLA type influences TCRB rearrangement. All four CD4+ subsets from Type 1 diabetes patients carried moderately but significantly shorter TCRB CDR3s. Shorter templates might be favored by PCR, equally in patients and controls.

V lost 5 bases and J 4 bases, leaving 20 bases between the germline ends. There are 16 residues in the CDR3. Per germline, CDR1 SGHNT and CDR2 YENEEA. Reverse transcription of all isolated RNA meant that expressed TCRB transcripts were sequenced. This table comes from immunoSEQ multiplex PCR, and its TCRdb copy is limited to in-frame clones, with some not included. This sample has over 150,000 clones; 7% to 9% occur once, and the top ten carry roughly 0.5%. This clone showed up just a few times. Its antigen remains unknown. The rearrangement joins TRBV11-3 to TRBJ1-2; no definite D call. The source material was central memory CD4+ T cells from blood. The receptor comes from a man aged 18 to 29 with type 1 diabetes. CDR3 residues: CASSTETRPHVYGYTF. The CDR3, as DNA: TGTGCCAGCAGCACCGAAACCAGGCCCCACGTCTATGGCTACACCTTC.